This T cell receptor (beta chain) was captured in a study of cytomegalovirus exposure and HLA in healthy donors. Whole-study findings and limits: Overall, under 200 TCR beta chains were annotated as cytomegalovirus-associated.

PCR employed 60 Vbeta and 13 Jbeta primers. TCRdb's table, derived via immunoSEQ multiplex PCR, lists solely in-frame clones and lacks some. The repertoire consists of fewer than 200,000 clones, with 82% occurring once and the leading ten covering 1.5%. Note on this clone: Its antigen remains unknown.

Per germline, CDR1 MNHEY and CDR2 SMNVEV (reference sequence). The CDR3 spans 14 residues. Trimming stripped 5 bases from V and 3 bases from J, with 11 bases between. The sequence came from a male donor in good health and CMV-seronegative. V is TRBV27 and J is TRBJ1-5, with D perhaps TRBD1 (6 bases). The specimen was PBMCs. The CDR3 loop is CASSLQGTNQPQHF. The CDR3 nucleotides are TGTGCCAGCAGTCTCCAGGGGACCAATCAGCCCCAGCATTTT.